The 8 T cell receptor beta chains listed next were all sequenced from one sample in a study of T cells after yellow fever vaccination. TCRdb reprocessed the 5' RACE reads via MiXCR and lists one record per CDR3 protein. The data contain approximately 510,000 distinct CDR3 sequences, roughly 22% of them singletons. The sequenced sample was PBMCs, obtained around 3 weeks after the first yellow fever vaccination. The source is a man between 18 and 35 years old who received the YFV17D yellow fever vaccine.

The CDR3 DNA follows: TGTGCCAGCAGCTCGTCGGGTTTGACAGGTCGGGACCAAGAGACCCAGTACTTC. Encoded protein: CASSSSGLTGRDQETQYF. The gene calls are TRBV13 and TRBJ2-5; D possibly corresponds to TRBD1 (6 bases). The V end lost 4 bases, the J end lost 0 bases, and 21 bases lay between the germline ends. Germline CDR1 and CDR2: PRHDT and FYEKMQ (reference sequence). CDR3 size: 18 residues.

V gene TRBV5-1 combines with J gene TRBJ1-1, with TRBD1 matching over 9 bases. This CDR3 comprises 15 residues. Germline CDR1 SGHRS, CDR2 YFSETQ. The trim removed 4 bases at V and 0 bases at J, leaving 4 bases unmatched. In nucleotides, the CDR3 is TGCGCCAGCAGCAAAGGACAGGGGTTGAACACTGAAGCTTTCTTT. Translating gives CASSKGQGLNTEAFF.

This clonotype has a handful of counts. The chain is built from TRBV5-5 and TRBJ1-4, with 7 bases that match TRBD1. Losses at the gene ends were 3 bases for V and 5 bases for J; bases not matched to a gene: 4. This CDR3 is built from 14 residues. Germline-derived CDR1 and CDR2 are SGHKS and YYEKEE (reference sequence). The CDR3 nucleotides read TGTGCCAGCAGCTACCCGGACAGGAATGAAAAACTGTTTTTT. Translating it yields CASSYPDRNEKLFF. The full variable domain, completed using reference TRBV5-5 and TRBJ1-4, is DAGVTQSPTHLIKTRGQQVTLRCSPISGHKSVSWYQQVLGQGPQFIFQYYEKEERGRGNFPDRFSARQFPNYSSELNVNALLLGDSALYLCASSYPDRNEKLFFGSGTQLSVL.

This clonotype was counted at least ten times. The V call is TRBV20-1, the J call TRBJ2-3; 10 bases agree with TRBD2. The germline CDR1 and CDR2 sequences are DFQATT and SNEGSKA (reference sequence). The CDR3 totals 15 residues. V shed 0 bases, J shed 5 bases, and the junction held 5 bases outside the gene matches. CDR3: CSARDERGGKDTQYF. The CDR3 coding sequence is TGCAGTGCTAGAGATGAGCGGGGGGGCAAAGATACGCAGTATTTT.

This clonotype was counted between two and nine times. The gene calls are TRBV14 and TRBJ2-5, with D perhaps being TRBD1 or TRBD2 (5 bases each). Between the trimmed V and J ends, which lost 2 bases and 3 bases, there was a span of 10 bases. The CDR3 loop spans 14 amino acids. Germline V gene data show CDR1 as SGHDN and CDR2 as FVKESK. For the CDR3, the DNA is TGTGCCAGCAGCCAACTCAGGGAGAAAGAGACCCAGTACTTC. Protein sequence: CASSQLREKETQYF.

J is TRBJ1-1 and V is TRBV6-5, with unresolved D. The V end lost 0 bases, the J end lost 4 bases, and 9 bases lay between the germline ends. The V gene's germline CDR1 is MNHEY and CDR2 SVGAGI. This CDR3 has 14 amino acids. In DNA, the CDR3 is TGTGCCAGCAGTTACTCGACTTCTGGCACTGAAGCTTTCTTT. It codes for CASSYSTSGTEAFF.

The rearrangement links TRBV5-1 to TRBJ1-1; D unclear. The CDR3 consists of 16 residues. Germline V lookup: CDR1 SGHRS, CDR2 YFSETQ. V was clipped by 1 base and J by 0 bases, with 13 bases between them. The CDR3 DNA follows: TGCGCCAGCAGCTTGCAGGCCAGCATCATGAACACTGAAGCTTTCTTT. It is translated as CASSLQASIMNTEAFF.

This rearrangement joins TRBV7-3 to TRBJ2-3, with D unclear. V was clipped by 5 bases and J by 1 base, with 10 bases between them. The CDR3 runs 14 residues. The germline V gene has CDR1 SGHTA and CDR2 FQGTGA. CDR3 sequence reads: CASSPELRTDTQYF. CDR3 bases: TGTGCCAGCAGCCCAGAACTTCGCACAGATACGCAGTATTTT.